The 5 T cell receptor beta chains in this list originate from one sample, sequenced in a study of cytomegalovirus exposure and HLA in healthy donors. PCR employed 60 Vbeta and 13 Jbeta primers. Using immunoSEQ multiplex PCR, the repertoire was profiled, and TCRdb retains in-frame clones only, with some absent. There are 40,000 to 45,000 clones in the sample; around 90% occur only once, and approximately 8% lies in the top ten. What was sequenced was PBMCs. These receptors were collected from a woman aged 40 to 50 in good health and CMV-seropositive.

This clone was seen once. This rearrangement joins TRBV18 to TRBJ1-3; D is perhaps TRBD1 (6 bases). Per germline, CDR1 KGHSH and CDR2 LQKENI. Trimming took 3 bases from V and 4 from J, leaving 16 bases between them. The CDR3 runs 16 residues. CDR3 amino acids: CASSPARAGVGNTIYF. In DNA, the CDR3 is TGTGCCAGCTCACCGGCCCGGGCAGGGGTCGGAAACACCATATATTTT. The whole variable domain, remainder taken from reference TRBV18 and TRBJ1-3, is NAGVMQNPRHLVRRRGQEARLRCSPMKGHSHVYWYRQLPEEGLKFMVYLQKENIIDESGMPKERFSAEFPKEGPSILRIQQVVRGDSAAYFCASSPARAGVGNTIYFGEGSWLTVV.

This chain links TRBV10-1 with TRBJ2-1, with 7 bases matching TRBD1. This CDR3 has 14 amino acids. Per the germline V gene, CDR1 is WNHNN and CDR2 is SYGVQD (reference sequence). V lost 8 bases to trimming and J lost 14 bases; unmatched junction nucleotides: 18. The CDR3 loop is CASGPGQSPSSEFF. The CDR3 bases are TGCGCCAGCGGCCCGGGACAGAGCCCCTCTAGTGAGTTCTTC.

The V call is TRBV6-1, the J call TRBJ2-7, with D maybe TRBD1 (6 bases). The CDR3 spans 14 residues. Germline values: CDR1 MNHNS, CDR2 SASEGT. V lost 2 bases to trimming and J lost 3 bases, with 11 bases between them. CDR3 nucleotide sequence: TGTGCCAGCAGTGAAAGGGGGTTTAGCTACGAGCAGTACTTC. This codes for CASSERGFSYEQYF.

The chain is built from TRBV2 and TRBJ1-4, with TRBD1 matching over 9 bases. After removal of 10 bases from V and 8 bases from J, the junction contained 14 bases not matched to a gene. This CDR3 is built from 15 residues. CDR1 SNHLY and CDR2 FYNNEI come from the germline V gene. The CDR3 reads CATKGQGLLGEKLFF. The CDR3 nucleotides read TGTGCCACCAAGGGACAGGGACTGCTAGGGGAAAAACTGTTTTTT.

This sequence joins TRBV5-1 and TRBJ2-6, with D tentatively TRBD1 (5 bases). The CDR3 has 14 residues. Germline V gives CDR1 SGHRS, CDR2 YFSETQ. The V end was cut by 4 bases, the J end by 0 bases, with 5 bases between. In DNA, the CDR3 is TGCGCCAGCAGCGACAGCTCTGGGGCCAACGTCCTGACTTTC. Protein product: CASSDSSGANVLTF.